Each of the 3 T cell receptor beta chains below was sequenced from the same sample in a study of blood T cell repertoires in COVID-19. The table came from immunoSEQ multiplex PCR; TCRdb's copy has only in-frame clones and leaves some out. The table includes hundreds of thousands of clones, just under 90% detected once. Sequencing was carried out using PBMCs or T cells enriched from blood (not recorded which). These receptors came from a woman between 45 and 65 years old who had been exposed to COVID-19.

The V gene is TRBV29-1, the J gene TRBJ1-2; 8 positions match TRBD1. Germline V CDR1 and CDR2: SQVTM, ANQGSEA. Unmatched junction bases numbered 9, after V lost 0 bases and J lost 6 bases. The CDR3 runs to 15 residues. The CDR3 nucleotides are TGCAGCGTTGAAGATCTTAGGGACAGGCTGAATGGCTACACCTTC. Residues: CSVEDLRDRLNGYTF.

The chain links TRBV9 to TRBJ2-3, with TRBD2 identical over 7 bases. Trimming cost V 7 bases and J 8 bases; bases outside gene matches: 4. The CDR3 contains 11 residues. Germline CDR1 and CDR2: SGDLS and YYNGEE. The CDR3 region is CASGTTGTQYF. In DNA, the CDR3 is TGTGCCAGCGGGACTACCGGTACGCAGTATTTT.

The DNA for the CDR3 is TGCGCCAGCAGCCAAACGCCTGGCTCTGGCTACACCTTC. This sequence encodes CASSQTPGSGYTF. The V call is TRBV4-1, the J call TRBJ1-2; unclear D gene. This CDR3 has 13 amino acids. Germline assignment: CDR1 MGHRA and CDR2 YSYEKL. V gave up 2 bases and J gave up 7 bases, with 11 bases separating them.